The subject of this entry is one T cell receptor (beta chain). The antigen is undetermined. The data belong to a study of beta chain features in type 1 diabetes. Study conclusions and caveats: Any role of HLA type in TCRB rearrangement remained unresolved here.

There was one heparinised blood draw per donor, averaging about 116 mL. CD45RO/CCR7/CD25/CD127/CD95/CD27 staining was used to isolate CD4+ naive, central memory, regulatory and stem cell-like memory cells by sorting. Purity (above 98%) was reached by all sorted populations. TCRB transcripts that were expressed got sequenced, as all of the isolated RNA had been reverse transcribed. The data were produced by immunoSEQ multiplex PCR, yet TCRdb's version contains in-frame clones alone and is incomplete. This sample carries about 150,000 clones, more than 9.5% of them seen once, and the ten largest clones take over 2%. CDR3 length: 14 residues. The germline CDR1 and CDR2 sequences are MNHNS and SASEGT. Deletions cut 9 bases from V and 0 bases from J, with 12 bases between.

Material for sequencing was central memory CD4+ T cells from blood. The TCR comes from a man aged 18-30 years in good health. The rearrangement links TRBV6-1 to TRBJ1-3; D possibly corresponds to TRBD1 (5 bases). CDR3 bases: TGTGCCAGTTGGGACGCCAGCTCTGGAAACACCATATATTTT. Translated: CASWDASSGNTIYF.